Listed below are T cell receptor beta chains from one sample, sequenced in a study of T cell changes during pregnancy in multiple sclerosis. Sequenced by immunoSEQ multiplex PCR; TCRdb stores in-frame clones only, minus some. The sample records some 60,000 clones, 91% being singletons. The sample was peripheral blood, taken before pregnancy. These receptors were obtained from a female donor with multiple sclerosis, enrolled in a pregnancy study. CDR3s include the opening cysteine and the closing phenylalanine or tryptophan. A D gene is named only where the DNA matches it firmly. Clone size appears in some rows only: once, few, many, or a class for an expanded clone.

d_call,v_call,j_call,clone_size,cdr3_nt,cdr3_aa
-,TRBV5-4,TRBJ2-7,few,TGTGCCAGCAGCCCTGGACAGTCCTACGAGCAGTACTTC,CASSPGQSYEQYF
TRBD1,TRBV6-5,TRBJ2-1,once,TGTGCCAGCAGTTACGAGGGGGCACCCGACAATGAGCAGTTCTTC,CASSYEGAPDNEQFF
-,TRBV5-4,TRBJ2-7,once,TGCGCCAGCAGCCCTAGATCCTACGAGCAGTACTTC,CASSPRSYEQYF
-,TRBV7-2,TRBJ2-7,once,TGTGCCAGCAGCTCTTCGACAGGACCCTACGAGCAGTACTTC,CASSSSTGPYEQYF
TRBD1,TRBV5-4,TRBJ1-1,once,TGTGCCAGCAGCTTGGGGCAGGGGGGAGAAGCTTTCTTT,CASSLGQGGEAFF
-,TRBV9,TRBJ2-5,many,TGTGCCAGCAGCCCGTCCGGTGGACGCGGGGAGACCCAGTACTTC,CASSPSGGRGETQYF
-,TRBV5-6,TRBJ1-3,-,TGTGCCAGCAGCTTGTCTCGGTCTGGAAACACCATATATTTT,CASSLSRSGNTIYF
TRBD2,TRBV6-1,TRBJ2-1,once,TGTGCCAGCAGTGGTCCCGGAGGAGGAGCGGGGGCCTACAATGAGCAGTTCTTC,CASSGPGGGAGAYNEQFF
-,TRBV19,TRBJ1-3,-,TGTGCCAGTAGACACAGCTCTGGAAACACCATATATTTT,CASRHSSGNTIYF
TRBD2,TRBV2,TRBJ2-7,-,TGTGCCAGCAGTATGACTAGCGGGGGGGCAATAGCCTACGAGCAGTACTTC,CASSMTSGGAIAYEQYF
-,TRBV6-1,TRBJ2-7,once,TGTGCCAGCAGGCCCCCCAGTGCGGGCTCCTACGAGCAGTACTTC,CASRPPSAGSYEQYF
TRBD1,TRBV5-4,TRBJ2-7,-,TGCGCCAGCAGCCCAGGGGGGAGCCGGACAGGGTCCTACGAGCAGTACTTC,CASSPGGSRTGSYEQYF
-,TRBV14,TRBJ1-5,-,TGTGCCAGCAGCCAAGATCTACGACAGCCCCAGCATTTT,CASSQDLRQPQHF
TRBD2,TRBV15,TRBJ2-3,-,TGTGCCACCAGCTGGATGGGAACTAGCGGGGGGCGCCACACAGATACGCAGTATTTT,CATSWMGTSGGRHTDTQYF
TRBD2,TRBV4-2,TRBJ2-1,-,TGTGCCAGCAGCCAAGATACTAGCGGGGGGGCCGATGAGCAGTTCTTC,CASSQDTSGGADEQFF
TRBD1,TRBV7-9,TRBJ1-1,-,TGTGCCGCGGGGGGACAGGGTGTTTACACTGAAGCTTTCTTT,CAAGGQGVYTEAFF
TRBD2,TRBV6-4,TRBJ2-2,few,TGTGCCAGCAAGTCTAGCGGGGGCGACACCGGGGAGCTGTTTTTT,CASKSSGGDTGELFF
-,TRBV18,TRBJ1-1,-,TGTGCCAGCTCACCAAGGGAGGGCCCGAACACTGAAGCTTTCTTT,CASSPREGPNTEAFF
TRBD1,TRBV18,TRBJ1-3,-,TGTGCCAGCTCATCCGACAGGGAGGCCGGAAACACCATATATTTT,CASSSDREAGNTIYF
-,TRBV27,TRBJ2-7,once,TGTGCCAGCAGTTCCACAGGTCCTTCCTACGAGCAGTACTTC,CASSSTGPSYEQYF
TRBD1,TRBV28,TRBJ1-2,-,TGTGCCAGCAGACCCCAGACAGGGGGCAACTATGGCTACACCTTC,CASRPQTGGNYGYTF
-,TRBV5-4,TRBJ1-2,-,TGTGCCAGCAGCTTGGAGGAGGGCTATGGCTACACCTTC,CASSLEEGYGYTF
-,TRBV6-1,TRBJ2-7,-,TGTGCCAGCAGTGAACCAGGGTCCGGTAACGAGCAGTACTTC,CASSEPGSGNEQYF
-,TRBV5-1,TRBJ1-4,few,TGCGCCAGCAGCGGAGGCCCTAATGAAAAACTGTTTTTT,CASSGGPNEKLFF
TRBD1,TRBV9,TRBJ1-1,-,TGTGCCAGCAGCTTCTCAGGGGGCGCGAACACTGAAGCTTTCTTT,CASSFSGGANTEAFF
TRBD1,TRBV6-4,TRBJ1-2,-,TGTGCCAGCAGTGAGGAGGGGGACAGCCGACTCTATGGCTACACCTTC,CASSEEGDSRLYGYTF
-,TRBV6-1,TRBJ1-1,-,TGTGCCAGCAGTGAGAACAGCAAGACTGAAGCTTTCTTT,CASSENSKTEAFF
-,TRBV2,TRBJ1-5,-,TGTGCCAGCAGTGAAGTCGGAGAGCCCCAGCATTTT,CASSEVGEPQHF
TRBD1,TRBV7-2,TRBJ1-2,-,TGTGCCAGCAGTTTACGACAGGGGGAGGGCTATGGCTACACCTTC,CASSLRQGEGYGYTF
-,TRBV2,TRBJ2-5,-,TGTGCCAGCACATCGGGAACTAAGGGGGCCCAGTACTTC,CASTSGTKGAQYF
-,TRBV23-1,TRBJ1-3,-,TGCGCCAGCAGTCAATCTGGGGGCTCGGACACCATATATTTT,CASSQSGGSDTIYF
-,TRBV11-1,TRBJ1-1,-,TGTGCCAGCAGCCTGTCACAAAGGCCGGCGGAGACTGAAGCTTTCTTT,CASSLSQRPAETEAFF
TRBD1,TRBV19,TRBJ1-5,-,TGTGCCAGTAGTACCCAGGGGGCCGGTCAGCCCCAGCATTTT,CASSTQGAGQPQHF
TRBD2,TRBV6-1,TRBJ2-3,-,TGTGCCAGCAGTGAACCCAGCGGGAGAATAGTAAGGCACCTAACAGATACGCAGTATTTT,CASSEPSGRIVRHLTDTQYF
-,TRBV7-9,TRBJ1-2,-,TGTGCCAGCAGCTCCCCCCGCTTGCAGGCTAACTATGGCTACACCTTC,CASSSPRLQANYGYTF
-,TRBV11-2,TRBJ1-6,-,TGTGCCAGCAGCCCGGGGGAGCGAGACAATTCACCCCTCCACTTT,CASSPGERDNSPLHF
-,TRBV7-9,TRBJ2-6,-,TGTGCCAGCAGCTGGGGGGAAGCTGGGGCCAACGTCCTGACTTTC,CASSWGEAGANVLTF
TRBD1,TRBV6-5,TRBJ1-5,-,TGTGCCAGCAGGTCCTCAGGGGGTGATCAGCCCCAGCATTTT,CASRSSGGDQPQHF
TRBD1,TRBV5-4,TRBJ1-4,-,TGTGCCAGCAGCCTAGACAGGGGAAATGAAAAACTGTTTTTT,CASSLDRGNEKLFF
-,TRBV7-3,TRBJ1-1,-,TGTGCCAGCAGCCCGGGGAATGCTAACACTGAAGCTTTCTTT,CASSPGNANTEAFF
-,TRBV5-6,TRBJ1-6,-,TGTGCCAGCAGCCCCGGAGGGGCAGGGTACTATAATTCACCCCTCCACTTT,CASSPGGAGYYNSPLHF
-,TRBV29-1,TRBJ1-2,-,TGCAGCGTTGGTGCCGGACAGTCTAACTATGGCTACACCTTC,CSVGAGQSNYGYTF